The T cell receptor (beta chain) under discussion was sequenced for a study of cytomegalovirus exposure and HLA in healthy donors. Germline CDR1 is ENHRY and CDR2 is SYGVKD. The CDR3 extends over 11 amino acids. Deletions cut 9 bases from V and 7 bases from J, with 12 bases between. This clone was counted between two and nine times. Primers included in the PCR were 60 Vbeta and 13 Jbeta primers. Method: immunoSEQ multiplex PCR; TCRdb's copy keeps in-frame clones and lacks some. The data show just under 250,000 clones, roughly 82% seen once. The sequenced material came from PBMCs. The chain has TRBV10-3 and TRBJ1-1, with D perhaps TRBD1 (5 bases). The receptor's source is a woman in her thirties or forties in good health and CMV-seropositive. The CDR3 spells CAIRQTDEAFF. The CDR3 coding sequence is TGTGCCATTAGACAGACAGATGAAGCTTTCTTT.